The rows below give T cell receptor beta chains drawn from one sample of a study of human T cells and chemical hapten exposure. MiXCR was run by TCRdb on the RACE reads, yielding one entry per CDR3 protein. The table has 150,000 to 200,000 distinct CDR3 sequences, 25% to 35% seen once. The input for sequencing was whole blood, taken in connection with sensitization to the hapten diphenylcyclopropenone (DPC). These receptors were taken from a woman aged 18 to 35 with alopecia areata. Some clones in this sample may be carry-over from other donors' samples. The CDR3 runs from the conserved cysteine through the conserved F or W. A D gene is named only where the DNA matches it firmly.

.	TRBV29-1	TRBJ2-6	CSAAGVGGANVLTF
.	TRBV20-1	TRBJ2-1	CSARRRGKYNEQFF
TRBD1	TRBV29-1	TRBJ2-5	CSGDRGFGETQYF
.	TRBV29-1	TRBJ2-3	CSVEEGAGDTQYF
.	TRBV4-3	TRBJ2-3	CASSQDGGGGTQYF
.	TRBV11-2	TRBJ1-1	CASSLIRAVEAFF
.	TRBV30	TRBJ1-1	CALMTRLNTEAFF
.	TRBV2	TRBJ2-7	CATSGNNNPEQYF
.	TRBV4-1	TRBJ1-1	CASSQGVTEAFF
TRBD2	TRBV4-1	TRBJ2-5	CASRTLMRGDQETQYF
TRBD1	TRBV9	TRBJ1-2	CASSPQDRGSDGYTF
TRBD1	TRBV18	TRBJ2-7	CASSTGQGVGEQYF
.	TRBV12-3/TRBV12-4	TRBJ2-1	CASTRTRGAYNEQFF
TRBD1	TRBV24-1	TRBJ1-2	CATSDRTGRDGYTF
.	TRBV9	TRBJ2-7	CASSVGGGTETYEQYF
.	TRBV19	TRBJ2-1	CASSTHPTAQNNEQFF
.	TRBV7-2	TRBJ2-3	CASSGTGHNTQYF
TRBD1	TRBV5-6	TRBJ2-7	CASSLGTGEQYF
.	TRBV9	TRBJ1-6	CASSTGDSPLHF
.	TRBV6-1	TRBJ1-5	CASSSSGFNNQPQHF
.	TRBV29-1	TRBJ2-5	CSVQGGETQYF
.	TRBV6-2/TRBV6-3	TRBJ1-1	CPSSYSETRNTEAFF
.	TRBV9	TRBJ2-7	CASSVGDASYEQYF
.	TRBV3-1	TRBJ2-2	CASSQSFMDGWLGELFF
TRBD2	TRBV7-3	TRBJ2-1	CASSSGLAGNNEQFF
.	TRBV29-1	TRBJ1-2	CSVERGYGYTF
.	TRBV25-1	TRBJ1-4	CASSDQGLLNEKLFF
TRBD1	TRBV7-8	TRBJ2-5	CASSSPPAGTGGETQYF
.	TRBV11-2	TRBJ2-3	CASSFRRDTQYF
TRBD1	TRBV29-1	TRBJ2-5	CSVGQGRETQYF
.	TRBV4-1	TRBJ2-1	CASSHAKKNEQFF
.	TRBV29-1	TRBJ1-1	CSGALGTEAFF